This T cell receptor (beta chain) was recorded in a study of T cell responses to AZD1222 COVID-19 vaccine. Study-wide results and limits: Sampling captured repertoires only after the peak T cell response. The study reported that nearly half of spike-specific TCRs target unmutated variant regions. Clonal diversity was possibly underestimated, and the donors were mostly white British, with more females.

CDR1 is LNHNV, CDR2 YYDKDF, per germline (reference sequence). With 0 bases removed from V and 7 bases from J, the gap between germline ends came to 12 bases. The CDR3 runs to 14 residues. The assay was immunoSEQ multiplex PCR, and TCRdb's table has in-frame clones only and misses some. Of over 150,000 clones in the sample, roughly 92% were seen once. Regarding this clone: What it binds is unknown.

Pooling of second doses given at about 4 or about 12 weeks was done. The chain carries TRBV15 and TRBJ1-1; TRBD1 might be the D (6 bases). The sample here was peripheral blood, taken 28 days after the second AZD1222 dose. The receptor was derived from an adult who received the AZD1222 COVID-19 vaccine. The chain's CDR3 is CATSRDNGQHEAFF. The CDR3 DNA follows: TGTGCCACCAGCAGAGATAACGGACAGCATGAAGCTTTCTTT.